This TCR beta chain was identified in a study of blood T cell repertoires in COVID-19 (TCRdb year 2020). For context, the study as a whole: Collaborator samples came from the United States, Italy and Spain and covered acute and convalescent phases of COVID-19. The prospective study material was composed of cDNA or gDNA derived from T cells, B-cell-depleted T cells, or PBMCs. The dataset comprised deeply sampled blood TCRbeta repertoires from subjects exposed to, actively infected with, or recovered from COVID-19. The repertoires were made available in a free public database intended to serve as a resource for research on the immune response to SARS-CoV-2. Samples came from the ongoing ImmuneRACE study (first 160 participants) plus 1,254 subjects from 6 global collaborators. A de-identified subject ID, COVID-19 status, age in years and sex were almost always included in the sample metadata. Where available, HLA class I and class II types were obtained from metadata supplied by the sample provider rather than from assay-based typing. The paper's findings and limits, for the study overall: The amount of clinical and demographic metadata varied by source and participant and was provided uncurated.

Participants in the prospective study were enrolled through a virtual design, were aged 18 to 89 years, and lived in approximately 25 United States geographic areas. Cohort assignment in the prospective study relied on participant-reported clinical history from a screening survey and a study questionnaire. Recovered participants in ImmuneRACE Cohort 3 were defined as having two consecutive negative NP/OP PCR tests, clearance from a healthcare professional, or resolution of symptoms. In the prospective study, whole blood, serum and a nasopharyngeal or oropharyngeal swab were collected from each participant by mobile phlebotomists. Additional blood draws and questionnaires over an approximately two-month period could optionally be provided by prospective study participants. Before DNA extraction, prospective study blood samples were shipped either frozen or at room temperature. Comment on this clone: Its target antigen remains unknown. Base qualities are not provided; no much larger clone lies one nucleotide away.

TCRbeta CDR3 regions were amplified from genomic DNA by means of the immunoSEQ Assay, a bias-controlled multiplex PCR. For the original study's pipeline: Nucleated cell counts per sample were estimated from amplification of reference gene primers within the assay. To quantify the absolute abundance of each unique TCRbeta CDR3 rearrangement, sequence reads were collapsed and filtered. Productive Simpson clonality was computed per sample as the square root of Simpson's diversity index over productive rearrangements. TCRdb mirrors the immuneACCESS table, restricted to in-frame sequences. Some clones are absent from its copies; in checked studies, under half trace to an unresolved V gene, and the reason for the others is unknown. The V and J calls and clone size were taken over from that table, and D and trimming were inferred from the DNA. The sample includes about 210,000 clones, with 89% observed a single time. Of the sample, roughly 8.1% is held by the ten largest clones.

The sequence was obtained from a woman between 18 and 29 years old who had recovered from COVID-19. The material sequenced was PBMCs or T cells enriched from blood (not recorded which).

Here the CDR3 is given as CASNETEFFF. The base sequence is TGCGCCAGCAACGAGACAGAGTTTTTCTTC. The rearranged chain carries TRBV10-2 and TRBJ2-1; the D gene is perhaps TRBD1, from 5 matching bases. Reading the germline V gene gives CDR1 WSHSY and CDR2 SAAADI. Trimming costs V 7 bases and J 16 bases, and their ends lie 14 bases apart. Measured from the cysteine to the phenylalanine, the CDR3 is 10 residues long. CDR3 DNA is the only sequence kept; it has 30 bases, read in frame from the first base.